Presented here are 3 T cell receptor beta chains from one specimen sequenced in a study of shared clonotypes between healthy human individuals. The protocol was immunoSEQ multiplex PCR, while the TCRdb copy is restricted to in-frame clones and leaves out a portion. The sample gives roughly 2 million clones, about 95% of which show up once; roughly 1.1% is in the top ten. Naive CD8 cells lacked CD45RO and underwent positive selection for CCR7, leaving out terminally differentiated effector memory CD45RA+ cells. The sequenced sample was naive CD8+ T cells sorted from blood. The receptors were gathered from a man in his late teens or twenties in good health.

The chain joins TRBV28 to TRBJ2-3; possible D gene TRBD2, 7 bases. Germline loops: CDR1 MDHEN, CDR2 SYDVKM. V was trimmed by 8 bases and J by 7 bases, leaving 19 bases between them. The CDR3 contains 14 residues. The CDR3 DNA is TGTGCCAGCGGCCGGGGGGCCTCAAAACATACGCAGTATTTT. The encoded protein is CASGRGASKHTQYF.

This clone turned up a few times. In the same sample, other DNA sequences code for this CDR3. The chain combines TRBV19 with TRBJ2-7, with D possibly TRBD1 on 5 matching bases. Per the germline V gene, CDR1 is LNHDA and CDR2 is SQIVND (reference sequence). Trimming cost V 3 bases and J 3 bases, with 9 bases left between them. The CDR3 is 13 residues long. In DNA form, the CDR3 reads TGTGCCAGTAGTATCGCAGGGAACTACGAGCAGTACTTC. It is translated as CASSIAGNYEQYF.

CDR3 protein: CASSQERDSRGYTF. For the CDR3, the DNA is TGCGCCAGCAGCCAAGAACGGGACAGCAGGGGCTACACCTTC. The chain is built from TRBV4-3 and TRBJ1-2, with TRBD1 matching 7 bases. V gave up 0 bases and J gave up 8 bases; unmatched junction bases: 6. The CDR3 length is 14 residues. Germline values: CDR1 LGHNA, CDR2 YSLEER.